Detailed here is one T cell receptor beta chain. Its antigen is currently unknown. The data belong to a study of T cell responses to AZD1222 COVID-19 vaccine. Whole-study results and caveats: Spike-wide vaccine-associated CD4 TCRs dominated at 160-218 and 743-854. Unmutated variant regions are reportedly the target of nearly half of TCRs that are spike-specific. Spike-specific TCR breadth and depth grew following two AZD1222 doses. The sample set comprised mostly white British donors with more females, and clonal diversity was possibly underestimated.

Method: immunoSEQ multiplex PCR; TCRdb's copy keeps in-frame clones and lacks some. The sample has more than 95,000 clones, about 89% seen once. This material consisted of peripheral blood, taken on day 0 of AZD1222 vaccination. This sequence originates from an adult in good health.

CDR3 DNA: TGTGCCAGCAGCTTAGACATGGATACGCAGTATTTT. This codes for CASSLDMDTQYF. This chain joins TRBV11-1 and TRBJ2-3; no firm D call. The germline V gene has CDR1 SGHAT and CDR2 FQDESV (reference sequence). V lost 1 base, J lost 6 bases, and 5 bases lay in between. The CDR3 is 12 amino acids. Based on the CDR3 plus reference TRBV11-1 and TRBJ2-3, the full variable domain is EAEVAQSPRYKITEKSQAVAFWCDPISGHATLYWYRQILGQGPELLVQFQDESVVDDSQLPKDRFSAERLKGVDSTLKIQPAELGDSAMYLCASSLDMDTQYFGPGTRLTVL.